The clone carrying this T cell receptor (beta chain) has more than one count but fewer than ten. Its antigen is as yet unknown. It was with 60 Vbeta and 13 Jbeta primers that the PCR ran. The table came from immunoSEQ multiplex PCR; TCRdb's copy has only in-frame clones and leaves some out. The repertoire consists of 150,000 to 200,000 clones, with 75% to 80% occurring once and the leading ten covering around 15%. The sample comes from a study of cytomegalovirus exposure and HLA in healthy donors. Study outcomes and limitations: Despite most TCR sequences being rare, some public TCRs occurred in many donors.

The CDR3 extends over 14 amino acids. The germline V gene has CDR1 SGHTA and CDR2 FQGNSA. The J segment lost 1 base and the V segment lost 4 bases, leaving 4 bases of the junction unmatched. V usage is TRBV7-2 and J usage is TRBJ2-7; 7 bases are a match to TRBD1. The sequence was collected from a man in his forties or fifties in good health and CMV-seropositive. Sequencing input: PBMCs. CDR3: CASSSRTGSYEQYF. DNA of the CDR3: TGTGCCAGCAGCTCTCGGACAGGTTCCTACGAGCAGTACTTC.